The T cell receptor beta chain under discussion was sequenced for a study of T cells in Graves' hyperthyroidism and ophthalmopathy. General study results and limits: Ophthalmopathy was distinguished from stable hyperthyroidism by 13 V-J signatures.

Trimming took 2 bases from V and 3 from J, leaving 18 bases between them. This CDR3 comprises 17 residues. Germline V gene data show CDR1 as MDHEN and CDR2 as SYDVKM. Researchers took RNA transcripts and amplified the TCR beta CDR3 regions from them. The study used the HTBI primer set for a first-round RT-PCR of the TCR CDR3. From the multiplex PCR reads, TCRdb called clonotypes with MiXCR, one entry per CDR3 protein. This table has nearly 600,000 distinct CDR3 sequences, 14% appearing once. This clonotype has more than one count but fewer than ten. As yet, its antigen is unknown. This TCR came from a woman aged 25 to 39 with Graves' hyperthyroidism that later progressed to Graves' ophthalmopathy. The sequenced sample consisted of blood. The chain has TRBV28 and TRBJ2-3, with D maybe TRBD1 (5 bases). This chain's CDR3 is CASSLAGIGPETDTQYF. CDR3 DNA: TGTGCCAGCAGTTTAGCAGGGATTGGGCCAGAAACAGATACGCAGTATTTT.